Listed here are 15 T cell receptor beta chains from one sample, sequenced in a study of T cells in Graves' hyperthyroidism and ophthalmopathy. Amplification targeted TCR beta CDR3 regions from RNA transcripts. Researchers ran a first-round RT-PCR on the TCR CDR3 using the HTBI primer set. MiXCR, applied by TCRdb to the multiplex PCR reads, yields one record per CDR3 protein. Counted here are a few hundred thousand distinct CDR3 sequences, approximately 14% occurring once; the ten biggest clones make up less than 9.5%. Sequenced sample: blood. These receptors were obtained from a woman in her thirties with Graves' hyperthyroidism.

This clonotype has ten or more counts. This chain's CDR3 is CASSRIYEQYF. CDR3 coding DNA: TGTGCCAGCAGTAGGATCTACGAGCAGTACTTC. This chain joins TRBV2 and TRBJ2-7; no clear D gene. V lost 5 bases to trimming and J lost 3 bases, with 5 bases between them. The germline CDR1 and CDR2 sequences are SNHLY and FYNNEI. There are 11 residues in the CDR3.

V and J are TRBV6-5 and TRBJ1-3; no clear D. Germline CDR1 and CDR2: MNHEY and SVGAGI. V was cut by 0 bases and J by 9 bases, with 3 bases left in between. There are 11 residues in the CDR3. The CDR3 region is CASSYSGTIYF. CDR3 sequence (DNA): TGTGCCAGCAGTTACTCTGGCACCATATATTTT.

As DNA, the CDR3 is TGCGCCAGCAGCCAAGACCGACTAGCGGGCTACAATGAGCAGTTCTTC. Its translation is CASSQDRLAGYNEQFF. This chain uses TRBV4-3 with TRBJ2-1, with 10 bases matching TRBD2. V trimming: 0 bases; J trimming: 3 bases; junction bases outside the gene matches: 2. Germline V gene data show CDR1 as LGHNA and CDR2 as YSLEER. This CDR3 has 16 residues.

The chain links TRBV7-9 to TRBJ2-3, with 11 nucleotides matching TRBD2. The ends lost 10 bases at V and 6 bases at J; junction bases unmatched: 12. The CDR3 is 15 residues long. Per the germline V gene, CDR1 is SEHNR and CDR2 is FQNEAQ (reference sequence). The CDR3 sequence: CATGTRLAGSDTQYF. DNA of the CDR3: TGTGCCACCGGGACTAGACTAGCGGGATCGGATACGCAGTATTTT.

This clonotype has at least ten counts. The chain links TRBV28 to TRBJ2-3; D is ambiguous. Germline values: CDR1 MDHEN, CDR2 SYDVKM. V lost 6 bases and J lost 2, with 6 bases in between. The CDR3 spans 12 residues. CDR3 DNA: TGTGCCAGCAGCTCATACACAGATACGCAGTATTTT. The encoded protein is CASSSYTDTQYF.

This clonotype was seen ten or more times. The chain carries TRBV18 and TRBJ2-3; a weak D match, TRBD2 (6 bases). The CDR3 extends over 15 amino acids. The germline CDR1 and CDR2 sequences are KGHSH and LQKENI. Trimming cost V 2 bases and J 0 bases, with 9 bases left between them. The CDR3 protein is CASSPLADSTDTQYF. CDR3 bases: TGTGCCAGCTCACCATTAGCGGACAGCACAGATACGCAGTATTTT.

This clonotype showed up many times. V and J are TRBV11-2 and TRBJ1-5; 7 bases agree with TRBD1. J lost 0 bases, V lost 6 bases, and 5 bases had no gene match. Germline assignment: CDR1 SGHAT and CDR2 FQNNGV. The CDR3 has 15 residues. The CDR3 is CASSRGQYSNQPQHF. In DNA form, the CDR3 reads TGTGCCAGCAGTCGGGGACAGTATAGCAATCAGCCCCAGCATTTT.

The rearrangement uses TRBV11-2 and TRBJ2-7; 9 bases are a match to TRBD2. V trimming: 5 bases; J trimming: 3 bases; junction bases outside the gene matches: 8. The CDR3 consists of 15 residues. From germline, CDR1 is SGHAT and CDR2 FQNNGV. CDR3 in DNA: TGTGCCAGCAGCCCAGAGACTAGCGGTCTCTACGAGCAGTACTTC. Its translation: CASSPETSGLYEQYF.

The rearrangement links TRBV6-2 or TRBV6-3 to TRBJ2-7; 8 bases agree with TRBD2. The V and J ends lost 0 bases and 3 bases, in that order; junction bases with no gene match: 10. Germline loops: CDR1 MNHEY, CDR2 SVGEGT. The length of the CDR3 is 17 residues. The DNA for the CDR3 is TGTGCCAGCAGTTACTCGATGGCGGGGGGCTCGAGCTACGAGCAGTACTTC. Protein product: CASSYSMAGGSSYEQYF.

This clonotype has only a few counts. CDR3 sequence: CASSIASWGRTSGRSNEQFF. The CDR3, as DNA: TGTGCCAGTAGTATAGCAAGTTGGGGGAGGACTAGCGGGAGGAGCAATGAGCAGTTCTTC. This chain joins TRBV19 and TRBJ2-1, with 14 bases aligning to TRBD2. The CDR3 runs to 20 residues. CDR1 is LNHDA and CDR2 is SQIVND in the germline V gene (reference sequence). With 1 base clipped from V and 6 bases from J, the junction kept 14 bases outside the gene matches.

This clonotype occurred many times. V usage is TRBV20-1 and J usage is TRBJ2-2; tentatively, D is TRBD2 (6 bases). Trimming shortened V by 6 bases and J by 5 bases, and 19 bases separated the two germline ends. The CDR3 contains 15 residues. Germline assignment: CDR1 DFQATT and CDR2 SNEGSKA (reference sequence). The CDR3 sequence is CSAAPGLRLTGELFF. As DNA, the CDR3 is TGCAGTGCAGCTCCGGGACTTAGGTTAACCGGGGAGCTGTTTTTT.

This clonotype was seen many times. V usage is TRBV27 and J usage is TRBJ2-7; D is undetermined. Looked up from germline, CDR1 is MNHEY and CDR2 is SMNVEV (reference sequence). The CDR3 extends over 14 amino acids. The V gene lost 6 bases and the J gene lost 2 bases, with 14 bases spanning the gap. CDR3 sequence (DNA): TGTGCCAGCAGACCGGGTGCCGCCACCTACGAGCAGTACTTC. As protein: CASRPGAATYEQYF.

In its sample, this clonotype was seen a few times. The chain uses TRBV14 and TRBJ2-6; D gene ambiguous. The CDR3 length is 13 residues. CDR1 is SGHDN and CDR2 is FVKESK in the germline V gene. The V gene lost 3 bases and the J gene lost 5 bases, with 5 bases spanning the gap. CDR3 sequence (DNA): TGTGCCAGCAGCCAGACCCGGGCCAACGTCCTGACTTTC. Translated, it gives CASSQTRANVLTF.

The sample holds many counts of this clonotype. V is TRBV27 and J is TRBJ2-7; TRBD1 matches at 7 bases. This CDR3 spans 16 amino acids. The germline V gene encodes CDR1 MNHEY and CDR2 SMNVEV (reference sequence). After removal of 0 bases from V and 3 bases from J, the junction contained 8 bases not matched to a gene. CDR3 region: CASSLSPGTVFYEQYF. The CDR3 coding sequence is TGTGCCAGCAGTTTATCCCCAGGGACAGTTTTCTACGAGCAGTACTTC.

The rearrangement uses TRBV7-2 and TRBJ2-7, with D hard to call. The germline V and J ends were trimmed by 7 bases and 6 bases, with 16 bases remaining between them. The CDR3 runs 13 residues. CDR1 SGHTA and CDR2 FQGNSA come from the germline V gene. Here the CDR3 DNA reads TGTGCCAGCACCCTGCTTGGGTGGGGCGAGCAGTACTTC. It codes for CASTLLGWGEQYF.